What follows are 19 T cell receptor beta chains derived from one specimen sequenced in a study of spatial heterogeneity in lung cancer. One entry per CDR3 protein results from TCRdb running MiXCR on the 5' RACE reads. The data contain about 3,400 distinct CDR3 sequences, over 8% of them seen just once; the ten biggest clones take up roughly 11%. Findings and caveats of the study: Tumor mutation count correlated with how many alpha and beta TCRs expanded intratumorally.

These receptors are not linked to any known antigen. Sample time point: sample taken at primary tumor resection. The sequencing used lung tumor tissue, collected at surgery. The receptors derive from a male donor with early-stage non-small cell lung cancer.

Judged by abundance, this clonotype is medium-sized. The chain recombines TRBV7-2 with TRBJ2-3; D possibly matches TRBD1 or TRBD2 (5 bases each). The V and J ends lost 3 bases and 2 bases respectively, with 12 bases between them. The CDR3 covers 15 residues. Per the germline V gene, CDR1 is SGHTA and CDR2 is FQGNSA. The CDR3 sequence: CASSFSGTTTDTQYF. The CDR3 region has the DNA TGTGCCAGCAGCTTTAGTGGGACGACCACAGATACGCAGTATTTT.

Comments on this clonotype: One end of the junction does not line up with germline, which may come from a read error. The chain combines TRBV5-1 with TRBJ2-3, with 9 positions matching TRBD2. This CDR3 spans 15 amino acids. Germline V gene lookup returns CDR1 SGHRS and CDR2 YFSETQ. The chain's CDR3 is CDSSQDSGGTDTQYF. The CDR3 region has the DNA TGCGACAGCAGCCAGGATAGCGGGGGTACAGATACGCAGTATTTT.

By share of the sample, this clonotype is medium-sized (0.01 to 0.1%). This chain links TRBV11-2 with TRBJ1-1; D may be TRBD1 (6 bases). Per the germline V gene, CDR1 is SGHAT and CDR2 is FQNNGV. The CDR3 runs 15 residues. V lost 2 bases to trimming and J lost 10 bases, with 20 bases between them. CDR3 DNA: TGTGCCAGCAGCTTATCACCGGGACATACCGTAGGAGCTTTCTTT. Translated, it gives CASSLSPGHTVGAFF.

This clonotype was counted at least ten times. The V call is TRBV10-3, the J call TRBJ2-7; 12 bases are a match to TRBD1. The CDR3 length is 16 residues. Losses at the gene ends were 3 bases for V and 6 bases for J; bases not matched to a gene: 9. The germline gives CDR1 ENHRY, CDR2 SYGVKD. CDR3 in DNA: TGTGCCATCAGTGAAAACCCGGGACAGGGGGCGCTCGAGCAGTACTTC. It is translated as CAISENPGQGALEQYF.

The chain has TRBV29-1 and TRBJ2-5; 9 bases map to TRBD1. Per the germline V gene, CDR1 is SQVTM and CDR2 is ANQGSEA. The CDR3 covers 14 residues. Trimming removed 1 base from V and 2 bases from J; junction bases left unmatched: 2. The CDR3 DNA reads TGCAGCGTTGAAGCTGACAGGGGGCAAGAGACCCAGTACTTC. Translated: CSVEADRGQETQYF.

In its sample, this clonotype is medium-sized (0.01 to 0.1%). The chain is built from TRBV20-1 and TRBJ2-6; no reliable D call. Germline V gene sequence: CDR1 DFQATT, CDR2 SNEGSKA (reference sequence). Trimming stripped 6 bases from V and 2 bases from J, with 11 bases between. The CDR3 has 14 amino acids. CDR3 in amino acids: CSAPEAPGANVLTF. DNA for the CDR3: TGCAGTGCCCCCGAGGCGCCTGGGGCCAACGTCCTGACTTTC.

This clonotype came up a few times. This chain links TRBV28 with TRBJ2-3, with TRBD2 as a possible D gene (6 bases). Germline V gene lookup returns CDR1 MDHEN and CDR2 SYDVKM. The CDR3 runs 18 residues. V lost 2 bases and J lost 2, with 20 bases in between. This chain's CDR3 is CASSLRRVISGATDTQYF. The CDR3 coding sequence is TGTGCCAGCAGTTTAAGGAGGGTCATATCCGGGGCCACAGATACGCAGTATTTT.

This clonotype is judged medium-sized. J is TRBJ2-7 and V is TRBV13; D is possibly TRBD1 or TRBD2 (5 bases each). CDR1 is PRHDT and CDR2 is FYEKMQ in the germline V gene (reference sequence). Trimming shortened V by 3 bases and J by 5 bases, and 8 bases separated the two germline ends. The CDR3 has 12 amino acids. The CDR3 spells CASSLGTNEQYF. The CDR3 DNA reads TGTGCCAGCAGCTTGGGGACCAACGAGCAGTACTTC.

This clonotype is deemed medium-sized. The chain carries TRBV25-1 and TRBJ2-5; TRBD1 agrees at 9 bases. Germline values: CDR1 MGHDK, CDR2 SYGVNS. The CDR3 consists of 15 residues. The trim removed 5 bases at V and 5 bases at J, leaving 9 bases unmatched. The CDR3 DNA sequence: TGTGCCAGCAGTAAGGGACAGGGAGGCGGTGAGACCCAGTACTTC. This codes for CASSKGQGGGETQYF. Drawing the rest from reference TRBV25-1 and TRBJ2-5, the complete variable domain is EADIYQTPRYLVIGTGKKITLECSQTMGHDKMYWYQQDPGMELHLIHYSYGVNSTEKGDLSSESTVSRIRTEHFPLTLESARPSHTSQYLCASSKGQGGGETQYFGPGTRLLVL.

The chain uses TRBV28 and TRBJ2-7; TRBD1 might be the D (6 bases). The CDR3 consists of 12 residues. Trimming removed 3 bases from V and 5 bases from J, with 8 bases in between. In germline, CDR1 is MDHEN, CDR2 SYDVKM. The CDR3: CASSFGTNEQYF. DNA for the CDR3: TGTGCCAGCAGTTTCGGGACAAACGAGCAGTACTTC.

The chain links TRBV28 to TRBJ1-1; D not resolved. The germline CDR1 and CDR2 sequences are MDHEN and SYDVKM. The V gene lost 5 bases and the J gene lost 4 bases, with 8 bases spanning the gap. The CDR3 covers 12 residues. The DNA of the CDR3 is TGTGCCAGCAGTCCATCGAGCACTGAAGCTTTCTTT. This translates into CASSPSSTEAFF.

This clonotype was seen many times. This chain links TRBV30 with TRBJ1-1, with D possibly being TRBD1 (5 bases). CDR1 GTSNPN and CDR2 SVGIG come from the germline V gene (reference sequence). V dropped 5 bases and J dropped 0 bases, with 13 bases sitting between them. The CDR3 runs to 14 residues. The CDR3 spells CAWDPEGMNTEAFF. In DNA form, the CDR3 reads TGTGCCTGGGACCCCGAGGGGATGAACACTGAAGCTTTCTTT.

This clonotype is medium-sized by share. J is TRBJ1-3 and V is TRBV18; D unclear. CDR1 is KGHSH, CDR2 LQKENI, per germline. There are 14 residues in the CDR3. The V end lost 3 bases, the J end lost 4 bases, and 10 bases lay between the germline ends. CDR3 DNA: TGTGCCAGCTCACCTCCGCTGGGGGGAAACACCATATATTTT. Protein: CASSPPLGGNTIYF.

This clonotype was counted ten times or more. This chain connects TRBV29-1 to TRBJ2-6, with 8 bases lining up with TRBD1. Germline V gene lookup returns CDR1 SQVTM and CDR2 ANQGSEA. The CDR3 length is 16 residues. The trim removed 2 bases at V and 1 base at J, leaving 4 bases unmatched. CDR3 loop: CSVELRDRSGANVLTF. The CDR3 coding sequence is TGCAGCGTTGAACTTAGGGACAGGTCTGGGGCCAACGTCCTGACTTTC.

This clonotype was recorded many times. The genes are TRBV28 and TRBJ2-3, with D hard to call. V was cut by 3 bases and J by 2 bases, with 12 bases left in between. The CDR3 loop spans 15 amino acids. The germline V gene has CDR1 MDHEN and CDR2 SYDVKM. The CDR3 DNA reads as TGTGCCAGCAGTTTCTTGGGTTGGGACACAGATACGCAGTATTTT. Amino acids: CASSFLGWDTDTQYF.

This clonotype rates as medium-sized. This rearrangement joins TRBV7-2 to TRBJ2-1; unclear D gene. The CDR3 runs to 12 residues. Trimming stripped 3 bases from V and 7 bases from J, with 7 bases between. Germline CDR1 is SGHTA and CDR2 is FQGNSA. The CDR3 bases are TGTGCCAGCAGCTTCGCAGGAAATGAGCAGTTCTTC. This gives the protein CASSFAGNEQFF.

This clonotype was counted a few times. The V gene is TRBV7-8, the J gene TRBJ2-5, with 7 nucleotides matching TRBD2. Trimming took 4 bases from V and 5 from J; bases not matched to a gene: 13. From germline, CDR1 is SGHVS and CDR2 FQNEAQ. The CDR3 extends over 16 amino acids. Here the CDR3 DNA reads TGTGCCAGCAGCTCGATCCTTTCTAGCGGCGGCGAGACCCAGTACTTC. This encodes CASSSILSSGGETQYF.

By share, this clonotype ranks as medium-sized. The chain recombines TRBV6-2 or TRBV6-3 with TRBJ1-5, with 9 bases fitting TRBD1. V trimming: 1 base; J trimming: 9 bases; junction bases outside the gene matches: 7. Germline CDR1 reads MNHEY; CDR2 reads SVGEGT. The CDR3 has 15 amino acids. In nucleotides, the CDR3 is TGTGCCAGCAGTTACTTTTGGGACAGGGATCCGCCCCAGCATTTT. Amino acid sequence: CASSYFWDRDPPQHF.

This clonotype was picked up a small number of times. This rearrangement joins TRBV28 to TRBJ2-4; 11 bases line up with TRBD1. Per germline, CDR1 MDHEN and CDR2 SYDVKM. The CDR3 is 15 amino acids. J lost 6 bases, V lost 6 bases, and 7 bases had no gene match. CDR3 residues: CASRSGQGVGNIQYF. As DNA, the CDR3 is TGTGCCAGCAGATCGGGACAGGGGGTCGGAAACATTCAGTACTTC. Together with reference TRBV28 and TRBJ2-4, the CDR3 gives the full variable domain: DVKVTQSSRYLVKRTGEKVFLECVQDMDHENMFWYRQDPGLGLRLIYFSYDVKMKEKGDIPEGYSVSREKKERFSLILESASTNQTSMYLCASRSGQGVGNIQYFGAGTRLSVL.